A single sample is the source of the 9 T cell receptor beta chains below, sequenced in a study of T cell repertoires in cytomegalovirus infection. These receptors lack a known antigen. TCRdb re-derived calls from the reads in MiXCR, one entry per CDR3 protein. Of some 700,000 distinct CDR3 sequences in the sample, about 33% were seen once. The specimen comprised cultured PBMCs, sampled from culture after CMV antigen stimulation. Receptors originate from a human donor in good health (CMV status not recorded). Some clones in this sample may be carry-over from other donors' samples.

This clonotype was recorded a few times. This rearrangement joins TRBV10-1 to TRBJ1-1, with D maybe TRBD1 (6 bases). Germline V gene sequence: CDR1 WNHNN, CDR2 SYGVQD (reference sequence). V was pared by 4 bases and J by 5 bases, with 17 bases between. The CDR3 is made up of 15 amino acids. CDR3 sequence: CASSATAGQGTEAFF. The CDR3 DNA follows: TGCGCCAGCAGTGCCACGGCGGGGCAGGGGACTGAAGCTTTCTTT.

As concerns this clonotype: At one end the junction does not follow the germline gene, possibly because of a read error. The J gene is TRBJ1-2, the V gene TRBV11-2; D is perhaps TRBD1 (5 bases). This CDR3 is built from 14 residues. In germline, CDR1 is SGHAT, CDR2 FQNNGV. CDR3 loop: CVSSPGTNLYGYTF. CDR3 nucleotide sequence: TGTGTCAGCAGCCCCGGGACCAATCTCTATGGCTACACCTTC. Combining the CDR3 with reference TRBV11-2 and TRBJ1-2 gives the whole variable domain EAGVAQSPRYKIIEKRQSVAFWCNPISGHATLYWYQQILGQGPKLLIQFQNNGVVDDSQLPKDRFSAERLKGVDSTLKIQPAKLEDSAVYLCVSSPGTNLYGYTFGSGTRLTVV.

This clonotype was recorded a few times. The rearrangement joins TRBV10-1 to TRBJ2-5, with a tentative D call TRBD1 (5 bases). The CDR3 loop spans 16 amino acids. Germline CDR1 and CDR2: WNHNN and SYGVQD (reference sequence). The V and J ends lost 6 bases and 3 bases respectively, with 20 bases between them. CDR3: CASSPSDGAGKETQYF. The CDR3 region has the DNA TGCGCCAGCAGCCCCTCTGATGGGGCAGGGAAAGAGACCCAGTACTTC.

CDR3 amino acids: CASNTLDASGGNTIYF. In DNA, the CDR3 is TGTGCCAGCAACACCCTTGACGCCTCTGGGGGAAACACCATATATTTT. V and J are TRBV7-9 and TRBJ1-3; no firm D call. Germline CDR1 and CDR2: SEHNR and FQNEAQ (reference sequence). The CDR3 totals 16 residues. Trimming left V 7 bases short and J 4 bases short, with 20 bases between.

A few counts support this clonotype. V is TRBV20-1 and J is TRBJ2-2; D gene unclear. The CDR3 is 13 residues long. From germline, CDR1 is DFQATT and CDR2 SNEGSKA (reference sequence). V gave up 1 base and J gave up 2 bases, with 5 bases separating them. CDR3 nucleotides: TGCAGTGCTAGAGTAATAAACACCGGGGAGCTGTTTTTT. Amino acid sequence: CSARVINTGELFF.

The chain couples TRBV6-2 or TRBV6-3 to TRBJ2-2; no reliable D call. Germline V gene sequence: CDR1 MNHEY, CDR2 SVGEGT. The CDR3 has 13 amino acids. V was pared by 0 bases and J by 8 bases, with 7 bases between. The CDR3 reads CASSYSFGGELFF. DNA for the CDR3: TGTGCCAGCAGTTACTCCTTCGGGGGGGAGCTGTTTTTT.

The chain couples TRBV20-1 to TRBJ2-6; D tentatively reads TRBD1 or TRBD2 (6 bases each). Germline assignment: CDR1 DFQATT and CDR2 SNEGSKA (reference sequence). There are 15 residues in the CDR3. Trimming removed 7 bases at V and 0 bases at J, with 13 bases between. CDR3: CSGFGGGSGANVLTF. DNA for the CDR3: TGCAGTGGTTTCGGGGGCGGCTCTGGGGCCAACGTCCTGACTTTC.

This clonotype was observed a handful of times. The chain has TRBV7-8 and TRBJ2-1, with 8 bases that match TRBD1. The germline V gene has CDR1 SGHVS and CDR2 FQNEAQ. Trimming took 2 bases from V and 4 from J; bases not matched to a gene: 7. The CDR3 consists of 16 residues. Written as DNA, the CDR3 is TGTGCCAGCAGCTTAAACCAAGGACAGGGTTACAATGAGCAGTTCTTC. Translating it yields CASSLNQGQGYNEQFF.

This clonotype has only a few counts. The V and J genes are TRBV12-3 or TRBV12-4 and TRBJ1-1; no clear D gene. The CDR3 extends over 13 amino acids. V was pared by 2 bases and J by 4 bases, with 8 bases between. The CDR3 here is CASSLQVGTEAFF. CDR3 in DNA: TGTGCCAGCAGTTTACAGGTGGGCACTGAAGCTTTCTTT.